The entry that follows covers one T cell receptor beta chain sequence. V was cut by 4 bases and J by 4 bases, with 18 bases left in between. CDR3 length: 15 residues. The germline V gene has CDR1 SGHRS and CDR2 YFSETQ. This record belongs to a study of blood T cell repertoires in COVID-19. Study context: Acute-phase and convalescent COVID-19 samples originated in the United States, Italy and Spain.

The repertoire was sequenced with immunoSEQ multiplex PCR; TCRdb's copy has only in-frame clones and lacks some. The table records about 250,000 clones, about 82% of them present only once. The clonotype comes from a woman of 80 years or more with COVID-19, enrolled during active disease. The chain links TRBV5-1 to TRBJ2-7; D might be TRBD2 (6 bases). Sequenced material: peripheral blood. CDR3 protein: CASSADGGTRYEQYF. As DNA, the CDR3 is TGCGCCAGCAGCGCGGACGGAGGGACCAGGTACGAGCAGTACTTC. The full variable domain, its missing parts supplied by reference TRBV5-1 and TRBJ2-7, is KAGVTQTPRYLIKTRGQQVTLSCSPISGHRSVSWYQQTPGQGLQFLFEYFSETQRNKGNFPGRFSGRQFSNSRSEMNVSTLELGDSALYLCASSADGGTRYEQYFGPGTRLTVT.